This T cell receptor (beta chain) was sequenced in a study of blood T cell repertoires in COVID-19. There are 15 residues in the CDR3. Germline trimming cut 1 base from V and 6 bases from J; bases unmatched to any gene: 1. CDR1 LGHNA and CDR2 YNFKEQ come from the germline V gene. Assay: immunoSEQ multiplex PCR; the TCRdb copy retains only in-frame clones and omits some. Seen here are roughly 140,000 clones, 80% to 90% observed once, and the top ten hold approximately 3%. This chain uses TRBV4-2 with TRBJ1-6; 9 positions match TRBD1. The sequence derives from a woman aged 55-70 years with active COVID-19. Sequencing was done on a sample of peripheral blood. CDR3: CASSQGQGGNSPLHF. CDR3 bases: TGTGCCAGCAGCCAAGGACAGGGGGGTAATTCACCCCTCCACTTT.